A single sample gave rise to the 25 T cell receptor beta chains below, sequenced in a study of cytomegalovirus exposure and HLA in healthy donors. Clones were read by immunoSEQ multiplex PCR, and TCRdb kept only the in-frame ones, dropping some. The sample shows around 45,000 clones, 80% to 95% of them seen only once. The sample consisted of PBMCs. These receptor sequences come from a man younger than 35 in good health and CMV-seronegative.

The chain has TRBV28 and TRBJ2-7; 9 nucleotides align to TRBD1. Germline V gene lookup returns CDR1 MDHEN and CDR2 SYDVKM. This CDR3 is 16 amino acids long. V shed 3 bases and J 3 bases; nucleotides not matched to a gene: 9. Here the CDR3 DNA reads TGTGCCAGCAGTTTGGAATCCGCGACAGGGGGCTACGAGCAGTACTTC. This encodes CASSLESATGGYEQYF.

There are a few counts of this clone. The rearrangement joins TRBV28 to TRBJ2-4, with 11 bases matching TRBD1. Germline V gene lookup returns CDR1 MDHEN and CDR2 SYDVKM. Trimming cost V 5 bases and J 8 bases; bases outside gene matches: 17. The CDR3 contains 18 residues. The chain's CDR3 is CASSHSPGQGDSSYIQYF. DNA for the CDR3: TGTGCCAGCAGTCACTCCCCGGGACAGGGGGACTCTTCGTACATTCAGTACTTC.

The gene calls are TRBV6-1 and TRBJ1-1, with a tentative D call TRBD1 (6 bases). Germline-derived CDR1 and CDR2 are MNHNS and SASEGT. This CDR3 spans 18 amino acids. Trimming pared 1 base from V and 3 bases from J, leaving 21 bases between. The CDR3 region is CASSEVVGAGVGDTEAFF. The CDR3 nucleotides are TGTGCCAGCAGTGAAGTCGTAGGGGCAGGGGTGGGGGACACTGAAGCTTTCTTT.

The V and J genes are TRBV9 and TRBJ1-2; 9 bases agree with TRBD1. The trim removed 4 bases at V and 6 bases at J, leaving 10 bases unmatched. This CDR3 has 15 residues. The germline V gene has CDR1 SGDLS and CDR2 YYNGEE. CDR3 DNA: TGTGCCAGCAGCCCGCGGACAGGGGATGCGGATGGCTACACCTTC. Protein: CASSPRTGDADGYTF.

This chain connects TRBV6-6 to TRBJ1-2; D is undetermined. The CDR3 spans 15 residues. Trimming took 0 bases from V and 0 from J, leaving 8 bases between them. Per the germline V gene, CDR1 is MNHNY and CDR2 is SVGAGI (reference sequence). The chain's CDR3 is CASSYSTSSNYGYTF. CDR3 DNA sequence: TGTGCCAGCAGTTACTCAACAAGTTCTAACTATGGCTACACCTTC.

The chain has TRBV7-2 and TRBJ2-3; a weak D match, TRBD2 (6 bases). The CDR3 sequence is 15 residues long. Trimming removed 7 bases at V and 1 base at J, with 15 bases between. The germline CDR1 and CDR2 sequences are SGHTA and FQGNSA. CDR3 bases: TGTGCCAGCACCCCGGGGCCTAGCGGCACAGATACGCAGTATTTT. Amino acids: CASTPGPSGTDTQYF.

The CDR3 loop is CASSQIQGVSYNEQFF. CDR3 in DNA: TGTGCCAGCAGCCAAATACAGGGGGTCTCCTACAATGAGCAGTTCTTC. This rearrangement joins TRBV14 to TRBJ2-1; 8 bases map to TRBD1. The CDR3 runs 16 residues. Per germline, CDR1 SGHDN and CDR2 FVKESK. V shed 2 bases and J 0 bases; nucleotides not matched to a gene: 3.

The J gene is TRBJ2-1, the V gene TRBV5-1, with D unresolved. The CDR3 spans 16 residues. Germline V gene lookup returns CDR1 SGHRS and CDR2 YFSETQ. Between the trimmed V and J ends, which lost 0 bases and 0 bases, there was a span of 10 bases. CDR3 in amino acids: CASSLARLSSYNEQFF. The CDR3 DNA follows: TGCGCCAGCAGCTTGGCCAGACTGAGCTCCTACAATGAGCAGTTCTTC.

This clone was recorded only once. The V call is TRBV6-5, the J call TRBJ1-5; 8 bases map to TRBD1. The CDR3 loop spans 14 amino acids. J gave up 7 bases and V 3 bases, and 5 bases lay outside the gene matches. The germline CDR1 and CDR2 sequences are MNHEY and SVGAGI. In DNA, the CDR3 is TGTGCCAGCAGTTATAGGACAGGGAGACAGCCCCAGCATTTT. Encoded protein: CASSYRTGRQPQHF.

V gene TRBV7-3 combines with J gene TRBJ1-1; 11 bases match TRBD1. CDR1 is SGHTA, CDR2 FQGTGA, per germline. CDR3 length equals 14 residues. The junction had 5 bases not matched to a gene; V was cut back by 5 bases and J by 6 bases. The CDR3 protein is CASSLGQGAAEAFF. In nucleotides, the CDR3 is TGTGCCAGCAGCCTTGGACAGGGGGCTGCTGAAGCTTTCTTT.

The CDR3 spells CASSPGGAYEQYF. CDR3 nucleotides: TGTGCCAGCAGCCCCGGAGGGGCCTACGAGCAGTACTTC. This chain uses TRBV7-3 with TRBJ2-7; perhaps TRBD2 as D (6 bases). The germline gives CDR1 SGHTA, CDR2 FQGTGA. CDR3 length equals 13 residues. Trimming took 5 bases from V and 2 from J, leaving 10 bases between them.

Note on this clone: The junction shows a germline mismatch at one end, possibly a read error. The CDR3 is CSASPGTAGSF. The CDR3 nucleotides are TGCAGTGCTAGCCCGGGCACCGCGGGCTCCTTC. The J gene is TRBJ1-2, the V gene TRBV20-1; no clear D. Germline CDR1 and CDR2: DFQATT and SNEGSKA (reference sequence). The CDR3 loop spans 11 amino acids.

The CDR3 sequence is CASSIGGRYEQYF. Written as DNA, the CDR3 is TGTGCCAGTAGTATCGGGGGGCGTTACGAGCAGTACTTC. The gene calls are TRBV19 and TRBJ2-7; maybe TRBD2 (7 bases). Germline CDR1 and CDR2: LNHDA and SQIVND (reference sequence). The germline V and J ends were trimmed by 3 bases and 4 bases, with 10 bases remaining between them. The CDR3 covers 13 residues. Full variable domain (remainder filled in from reference TRBV19 and TRBJ2-7): DGGITQSPKYLFRKEGQNVTLSCEQNLNHDAMYWYRQDPGQGLRLIYYSQIVNDFQKGDIAEGYSVSREKKESFPLTVTSAQKNPTAFYLCASSIGGRYEQYFGPGTRLTVT.

V gene TRBV10-3 combines with J gene TRBJ2-1; 8 nucleotides align to TRBD1. This CDR3 contains 14 residues. V was clipped by 5 bases and J by 5 bases; unmatched bases: 5. Germline loops: CDR1 ENHRY, CDR2 SYGVKD. The CDR3 protein is CAISSQGANNEQFF. The DNA of the CDR3 is TGTGCCATCAGTTCCCAGGGGGCTAACAATGAGCAGTTCTTC.

The chain employs TRBV2 and TRBJ2-4; 9 bases map to TRBD1. The CDR3 spans 16 residues. The junction had 10 bases not matched to a gene; V was cut back by 2 bases and J by 8 bases. Germline CDR1 SNHLY, CDR2 FYNNEI. The CDR3 reads CASSERTGTGIHIQYF. CDR3 sequence (DNA): TGTGCCAGCAGTGAACGCACCGGGACAGGGATTCACATTCAGTACTTC.

J is TRBJ2-7 and V is TRBV19, with TRBD2 as a possible D gene (6 bases). Per germline, CDR1 LNHDA and CDR2 SQIVND (reference sequence). V shed 8 bases and J shed 1 base, with 12 bases lying between them. The CDR3 loop spans 13 amino acids. CDR3 sequence: CASQLRGSYEQYF. The CDR3 bases are TGTGCCAGTCAACTCCGGGGGTCCTACGAGCAGTACTTC. The complete variable domain, with remaining parts taken from reference TRBV19 and TRBJ2-7, reads DGGITQSPKYLFRKEGQNVTLSCEQNLNHDAMYWYRQDPGQGLRLIYYSQIVNDFQKGDIAEGYSVSREKKESFPLTVTSAQKNPTAFYLCASQLRGSYEQYFGPGTRLTVT.

The CDR3, as DNA: TGCGCCAGCAGCGTCGGGACTCAGAACACCGGGGAGCTGTTTTTT. Translating gives CASSVGTQNTGELFF. V and J are TRBV5-1 and TRBJ2-2, with D perhaps TRBD2 (6 bases). Germline-derived CDR1 and CDR2 are SGHRS and YFSETQ. This CDR3 spans 15 amino acids. The V end was cut by 4 bases, the J end by 1 base, with 11 bases between.

The rearrangement joins TRBV4-1 to TRBJ2-3; 8 bases line up with TRBD2. With V trimmed by 1 base and J by 4 bases, 7 bases remained unmatched. The CDR3 has 16 amino acids. Germline lookup yields CDR1 MGHRA and CDR2 YSYEKL. The CDR3 protein is CASSQGGGGRPDTQYF. DNA for the CDR3: TGCGCCAGCAGCCAAGGGGGCGGGGGGAGGCCAGATACGCAGTATTTT.

V and J are TRBV28 and TRBJ1-2, with TRBD1 matching 7 bases. CDR3 length equals 15 residues. The germline V gene encodes CDR1 MDHEN and CDR2 SYDVKM. Trimming cost V 4 bases and J 1 base; bases outside gene matches: 6. This CDR3 reads CASSSHRGDNYGYTF. The CDR3 bases are TGTGCCAGCAGTTCTCACAGGGGTGATAACTATGGCTACACCTTC.

This clone was observed a few times. The chain is built from TRBV6-5 and TRBJ1-1; 7 bases are a match to TRBD1. Germline CDR1 MNHEY, CDR2 SVGAGI. The ends lost 5 bases at V and 6 bases at J; junction bases unmatched: 12. CDR3 length equals 15 residues. The CDR3 region has the DNA TGTGCCAGCAGTCCATATCCGGGACAGACGGCTGAAGCTTTCTTT. This sequence encodes CASSPYPGQTAEAFF.

Concerning this clone itself: One junction end disagrees with the germline gene, perhaps due to a read error. This sequence joins TRBV27 and TRBJ2-3; 10 bases agree with TRBD2. Germline CDR1 MNHEY, CDR2 SMNVEV (reference sequence). This CDR3 region has 15 residues. DNA of the CDR3: TGTGCAAGCAGTCCCAGCGGGGGGGGTACAGATACGCAGTATTTT. It specifies CASSPSGGGTDTQYF.

The rearrangement joins TRBV7-9 to TRBJ2-5; no firm D call. The CDR3 has 14 amino acids. Germline V lookup: CDR1 SEHNR, CDR2 FQNEAQ (reference sequence). V lost 1 base and J lost 4, with 10 bases in between. CDR3 region: CASSLVASRETQYF. CDR3 sequence (DNA): TGTGCCAGCAGCTTAGTGGCTAGTCGAGAGACCCAGTACTTC.

The rearrangement joins TRBV29-1 to TRBJ2-2; tentative D call: TRBD1 (6 bases). The germline CDR1 and CDR2 sequences are SQVTM and ANQGSEA. Trimming cost V 7 bases and J 0 bases, with 9 bases left between them. There are 13 residues in the CDR3. The CDR3 region is CSGGGANTGELFF. The CDR3 DNA reads TGCAGCGGAGGGGGAGCGAACACCGGGGAGCTGTTTTTT.

This clone was seen only once. V gene TRBV5-1 combines with J gene TRBJ1-2, with D possibly TRBD1 on 5 matching bases. V was trimmed by 2 bases and J by 10 bases, leaving 9 bases between them. The CDR3 covers 11 residues. Germline CDR1 SGHRS, CDR2 YFSETQ. The CDR3 reads CASSLDRFYTF. CDR3 bases: TGCGCCAGCAGCTTAGACAGATTCTACACCTTC.

The rearrangement uses TRBV10-3 and TRBJ2-3, with 11 nucleotides matching TRBD1. This CDR3 has 15 residues. Germline assignment: CDR1 ENHRY and CDR2 SYGVKD. V lost 3 bases to trimming and J lost 2 bases; unmatched junction nucleotides: 1. As DNA, the CDR3 is TGTGCCATCAGTGACGGACAGGGGGCCACAGATACGCAGTATTTT. It encodes CAISDGQGATDTQYF.